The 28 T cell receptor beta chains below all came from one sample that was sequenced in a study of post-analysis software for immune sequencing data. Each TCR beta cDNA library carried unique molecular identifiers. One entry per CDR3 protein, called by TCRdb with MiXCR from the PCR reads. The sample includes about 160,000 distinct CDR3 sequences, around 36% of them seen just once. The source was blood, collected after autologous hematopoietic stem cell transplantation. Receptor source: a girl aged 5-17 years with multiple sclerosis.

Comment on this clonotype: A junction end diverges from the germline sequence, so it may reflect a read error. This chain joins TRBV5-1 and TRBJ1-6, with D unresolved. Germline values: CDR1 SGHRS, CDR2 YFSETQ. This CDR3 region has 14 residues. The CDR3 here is CAISLVAANSPPHF. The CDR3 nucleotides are TGCGCCATCAGCTTGGTGGCCGCGAATTCACCCCCCCACTTT.

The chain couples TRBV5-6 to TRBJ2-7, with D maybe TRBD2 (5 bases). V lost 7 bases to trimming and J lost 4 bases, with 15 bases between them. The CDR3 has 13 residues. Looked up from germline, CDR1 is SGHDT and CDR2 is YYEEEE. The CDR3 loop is CASGLGGLYEQYF. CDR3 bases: TGTGCCAGCGGGCTAGGAGGACTTTACGAGCAGTACTTC.

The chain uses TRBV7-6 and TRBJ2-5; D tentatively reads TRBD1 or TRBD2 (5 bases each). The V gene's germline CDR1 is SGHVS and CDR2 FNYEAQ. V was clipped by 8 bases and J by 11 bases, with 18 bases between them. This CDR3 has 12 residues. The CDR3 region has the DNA TGTGCCAGCGTTACCGGGGCCAATGAGCAGTACTTC. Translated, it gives CASVTGANEQYF.

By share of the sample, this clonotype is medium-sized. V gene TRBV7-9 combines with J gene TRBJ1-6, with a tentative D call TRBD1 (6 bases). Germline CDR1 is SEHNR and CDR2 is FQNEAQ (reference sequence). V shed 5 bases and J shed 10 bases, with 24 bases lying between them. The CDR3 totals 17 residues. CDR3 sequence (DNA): TGTGCCAGCAGCACGCACGACAGGAGGGGGGCGGGATCACCCCTCCACTTT. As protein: CASSTHDRRGAGSPLHF.

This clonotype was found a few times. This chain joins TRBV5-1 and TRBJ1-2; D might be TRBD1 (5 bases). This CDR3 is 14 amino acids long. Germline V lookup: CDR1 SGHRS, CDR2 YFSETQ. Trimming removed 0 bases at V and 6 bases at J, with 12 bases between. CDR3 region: CASSLDGQGDGYTF. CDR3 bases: TGCGCCAGCAGCTTGGATGGTCAGGGCGATGGCTACACCTTC.

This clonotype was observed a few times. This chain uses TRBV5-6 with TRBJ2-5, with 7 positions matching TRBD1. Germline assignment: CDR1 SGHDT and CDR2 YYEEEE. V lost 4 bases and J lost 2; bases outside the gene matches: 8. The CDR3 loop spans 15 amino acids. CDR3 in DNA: TGTGCCAGCAGCCTCCGGGACAGCACACAAGAGACCCAGTACTTC. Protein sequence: CASSLRDSTQETQYF. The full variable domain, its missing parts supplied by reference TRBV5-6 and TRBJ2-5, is DAGVTQSPTHLIKTRGQQVTLRCSPKSGHDTVSWYQQALGQGPQFIFQYYEEEERQRGNFPDRFSGHQFPNYSSELNVNALLLGDSALYLCASSLRDSTQETQYFGPGTRLLVL.

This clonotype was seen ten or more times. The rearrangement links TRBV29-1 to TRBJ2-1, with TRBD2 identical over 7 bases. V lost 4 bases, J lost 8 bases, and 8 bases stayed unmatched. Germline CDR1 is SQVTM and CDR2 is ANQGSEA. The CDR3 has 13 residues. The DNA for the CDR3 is TGCAGCGTTGGCCGGGCGGGAGCGCATGAGCAGTTCTTC. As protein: CSVGRAGAHEQFF.

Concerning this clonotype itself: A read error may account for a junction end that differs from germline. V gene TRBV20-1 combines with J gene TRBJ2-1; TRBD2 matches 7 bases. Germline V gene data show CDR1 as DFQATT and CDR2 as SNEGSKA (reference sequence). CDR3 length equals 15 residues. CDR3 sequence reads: CSASLGLVSHNEQFF. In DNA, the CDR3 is TGCAGTGCTAGTCTAGGACTAGTCTCCCACAATGAGCAGTTCTTC.

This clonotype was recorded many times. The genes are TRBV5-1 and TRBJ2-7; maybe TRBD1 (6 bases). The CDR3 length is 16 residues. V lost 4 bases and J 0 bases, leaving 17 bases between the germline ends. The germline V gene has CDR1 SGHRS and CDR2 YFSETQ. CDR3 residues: CASSIRPGTNSYEQYF. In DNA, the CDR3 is TGCGCCAGCAGCATCCGTCCCGGGACAAACTCCTACGAGCAGTACTTC.

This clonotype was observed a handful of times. The CDR3 reads CASSPQRDGAYNEQFF. As DNA, the CDR3 is TGTGCCAGCAGCCCCCAGCGGGATGGCGCCTACAATGAGCAGTTCTTC. The gene calls are TRBV3-1 and TRBJ2-1, with TRBD2 identical over 7 bases. CDR3 size: 16 residues. Trimming cost V 4 bases and J 2 bases; bases outside gene matches: 8. Germline V gene sequence: CDR1 LGHDT, CDR2 YNNKEL (reference sequence).

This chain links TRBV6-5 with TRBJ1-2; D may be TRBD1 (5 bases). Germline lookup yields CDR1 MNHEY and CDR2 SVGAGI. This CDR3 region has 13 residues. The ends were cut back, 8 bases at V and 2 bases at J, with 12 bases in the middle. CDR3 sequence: CASVRGFNYGYTF. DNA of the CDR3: TGTGCCAGCGTCCGGGGGTTCAACTATGGCTACACCTTC.

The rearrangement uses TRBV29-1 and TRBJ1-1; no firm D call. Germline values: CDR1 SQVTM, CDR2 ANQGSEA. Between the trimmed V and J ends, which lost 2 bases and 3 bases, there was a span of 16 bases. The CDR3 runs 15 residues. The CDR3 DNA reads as TGCAGCGTTGAAAAAACGGGCCAGCAGGACACTGAAGCTTTCTTT. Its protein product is CSVEKTGQQDTEAFF.

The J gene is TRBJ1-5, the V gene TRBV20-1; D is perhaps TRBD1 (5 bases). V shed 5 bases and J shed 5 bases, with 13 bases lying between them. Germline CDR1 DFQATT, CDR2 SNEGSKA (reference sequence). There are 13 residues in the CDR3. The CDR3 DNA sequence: TGCAGTGCTTTCGGGGGAACGGATCAGCCCCAGCATTTT. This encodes CSAFGGTDQPQHF.

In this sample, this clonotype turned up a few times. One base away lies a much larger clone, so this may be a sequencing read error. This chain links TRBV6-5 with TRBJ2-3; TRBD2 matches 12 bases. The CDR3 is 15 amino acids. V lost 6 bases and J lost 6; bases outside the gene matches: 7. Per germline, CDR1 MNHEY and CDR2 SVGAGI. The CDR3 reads CASRAGLAGTDTQYF. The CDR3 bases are TGTGCCAGCAGAGCCGGACTAGCGGGAACTGATACGCAGTATTTT.

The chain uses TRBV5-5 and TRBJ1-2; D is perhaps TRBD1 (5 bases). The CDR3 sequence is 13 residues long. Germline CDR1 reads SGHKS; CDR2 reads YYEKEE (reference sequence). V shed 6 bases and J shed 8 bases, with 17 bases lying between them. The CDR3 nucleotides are TGTGCCAGCAACTCCCGCCCGACAGAGGGCTACACCTTC. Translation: CASNSRPTEGYTF. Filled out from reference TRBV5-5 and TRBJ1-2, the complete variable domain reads DAGVTQSPTHLIKTRGQQVTLRCSPISGHKSVSWYQQVLGQGPQFIFQYYEKEERGRGNFPDRFSARQFPNYSSELNVNALLLGDSALYLCASNSRPTEGYTFGSGTRLTVV.

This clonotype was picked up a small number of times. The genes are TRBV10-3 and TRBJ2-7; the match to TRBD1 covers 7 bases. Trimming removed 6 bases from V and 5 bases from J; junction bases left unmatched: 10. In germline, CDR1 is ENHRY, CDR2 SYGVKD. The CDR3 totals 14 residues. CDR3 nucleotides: TGTGCCATCAGAGAAAATCGACAGGGCCACGAGCAGTACTTC. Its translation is CAIRENRQGHEQYF.

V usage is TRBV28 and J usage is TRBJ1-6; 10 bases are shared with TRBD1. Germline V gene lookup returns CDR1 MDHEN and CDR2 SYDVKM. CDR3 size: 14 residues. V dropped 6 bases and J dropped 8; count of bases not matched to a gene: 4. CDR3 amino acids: CASSRQGAYSPLHF. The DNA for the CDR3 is TGTGCCAGCAGCCGACAGGGGGCTTATTCACCCCTCCACTTT.

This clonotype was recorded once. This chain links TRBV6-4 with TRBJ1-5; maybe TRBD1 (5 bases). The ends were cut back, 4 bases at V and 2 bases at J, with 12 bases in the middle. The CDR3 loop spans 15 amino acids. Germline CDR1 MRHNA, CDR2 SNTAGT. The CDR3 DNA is TGTGCCAGCAGTGGCTACCAGGGCCGCAATCAGCCCCAGCATTTT. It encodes CASSGYQGRNQPQHF.

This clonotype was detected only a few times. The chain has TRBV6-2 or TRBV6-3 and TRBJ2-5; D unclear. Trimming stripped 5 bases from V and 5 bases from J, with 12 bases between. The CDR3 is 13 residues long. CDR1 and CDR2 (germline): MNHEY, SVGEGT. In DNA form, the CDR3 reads TGTGCCAGCAGTGGCGGTCGCGTGGAGACCCAGTACTTC. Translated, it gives CASSGGRVETQYF.

CDR3 sequence reads: CASSYSFPSGTDTQYF. In DNA, the CDR3 is TGTGCCAGCAGTTACTCATTCCCTAGCGGCACAGATACGCAGTATTTT. The chain carries TRBV6-5 and TRBJ2-3; D might be TRBD2 (6 bases). V gave up 0 bases and J gave up 1 base, with 11 bases separating them. Per the germline V gene, CDR1 is MNHEY and CDR2 is SVGAGI. The CDR3 is made up of 16 amino acids.

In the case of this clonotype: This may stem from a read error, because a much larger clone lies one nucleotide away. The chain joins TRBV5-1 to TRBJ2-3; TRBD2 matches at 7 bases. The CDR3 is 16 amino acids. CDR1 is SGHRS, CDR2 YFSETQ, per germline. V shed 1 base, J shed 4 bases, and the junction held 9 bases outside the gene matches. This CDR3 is CASSLMSGVGADTQYF. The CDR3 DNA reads TGCGCCAGCAGCTTGATGAGCGGGGTGGGTGCAGATACGCAGTATTTT.

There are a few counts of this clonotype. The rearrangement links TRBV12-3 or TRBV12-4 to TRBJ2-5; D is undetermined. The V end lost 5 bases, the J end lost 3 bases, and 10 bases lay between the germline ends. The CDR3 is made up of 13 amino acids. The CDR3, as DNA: TGTGCCAGCAGTGAAAGAAATAAAGAGACCCAGTACTTC. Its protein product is CASSERNKETQYF.

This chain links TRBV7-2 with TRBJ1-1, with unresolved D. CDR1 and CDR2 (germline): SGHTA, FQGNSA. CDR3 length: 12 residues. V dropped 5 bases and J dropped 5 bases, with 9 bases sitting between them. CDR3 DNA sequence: TGTGCCAGCAGCCCTCGTGGAACTGAAGCTTTCTTT. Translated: CASSPRGTEAFF.

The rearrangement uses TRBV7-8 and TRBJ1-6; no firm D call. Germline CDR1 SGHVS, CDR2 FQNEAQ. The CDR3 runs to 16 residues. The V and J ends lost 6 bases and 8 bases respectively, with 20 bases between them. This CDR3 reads CASSLKIGQRDSPLHF. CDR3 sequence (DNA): TGTGCCAGCAGTCTAAAGATAGGGCAGCGGGATTCACCCCTCCACTTT. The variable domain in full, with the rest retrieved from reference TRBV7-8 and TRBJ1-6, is GAGVSQSPRYKVAKRGQDVALRCDPISGHVSLFWYQQALGQGPEFLTYFQNEAQLDKSGLPSDRFFAERPEGSVSTLKIQRTQQEDSAVYLCASSLKIGQRDSPLHFGNGTRLTVT.

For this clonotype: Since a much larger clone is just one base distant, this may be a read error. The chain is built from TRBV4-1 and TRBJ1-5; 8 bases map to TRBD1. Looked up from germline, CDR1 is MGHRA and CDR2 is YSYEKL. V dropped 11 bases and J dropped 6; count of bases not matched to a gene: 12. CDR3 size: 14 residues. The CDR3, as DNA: TGCGCCCGTGGCCGGGACAGGTCCCTTCAGCCCCAGCATTTT. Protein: CARGRDRSLQPQHF.

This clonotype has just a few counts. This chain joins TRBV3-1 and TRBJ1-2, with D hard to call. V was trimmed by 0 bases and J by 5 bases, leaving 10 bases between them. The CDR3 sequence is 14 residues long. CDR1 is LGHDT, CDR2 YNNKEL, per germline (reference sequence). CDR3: CASSQDERLYGYTF. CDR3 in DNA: TGTGCCAGCAGCCAAGATGAACGGCTGTATGGCTACACCTTC. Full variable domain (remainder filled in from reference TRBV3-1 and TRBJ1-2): DTAVSQTPKYLVTQMGNDKSIKCEQNLGHDTMYWYKQDSKKFLKIMFSYNNKELIINETVPNRFSPKSPDKAHLNLHINSLELGDSAVYFCASSQDERLYGYTFGSGTRLTVV.

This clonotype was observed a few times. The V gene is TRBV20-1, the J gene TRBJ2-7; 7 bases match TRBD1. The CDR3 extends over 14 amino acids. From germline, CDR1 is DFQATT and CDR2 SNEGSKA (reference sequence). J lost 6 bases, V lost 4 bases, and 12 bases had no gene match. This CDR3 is CSATRANRGAEQYF. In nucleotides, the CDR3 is TGCAGTGCTACACGAGCTAACAGGGGAGCCGAGCAGTACTTC.

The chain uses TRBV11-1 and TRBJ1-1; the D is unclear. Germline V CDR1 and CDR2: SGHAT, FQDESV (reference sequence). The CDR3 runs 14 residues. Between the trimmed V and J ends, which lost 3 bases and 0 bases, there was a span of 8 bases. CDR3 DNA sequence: TGTGCCAGCAGCTTCGGGGTTATGAACACTGAAGCTTTCTTT. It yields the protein CASSFGVMNTEAFF.